The TCR beta chain described here comes from a study of control samples from healthy donors and cancer patients. From germline, CDR1 is MNHEY and CDR2 SMNVEV (reference sequence). V was cut by 3 bases and J by 2 bases, with 22 bases left in between. The length of the CDR3 is 18 residues. Measured with immunoSEQ multiplex PCR; TCRdb has only the in-frame clones, and not every one. Here the sample spans roughly 400,000 clones, around 90% being singletons. V gene TRBV27 combines with J gene TRBJ2-5; no clear D gene. This clonotype was obtained from a man in his forties with head and neck cancer. The sequenced sample was PBMCs. The CDR3 region is CASSFWLPVVIIQETQYF. The DNA of the CDR3 is TGTGCCAGCAGTTTTTGGCTCCCGGTGGTGATCATACAAGAGACCCAGTACTTC.